This TCR beta chain originates from a study of cytomegalovirus exposure and HLA in healthy donors. Overall study findings and caveats: TCR clusters originating in the first cohort tended to co-occur in the approximately 120 validation repertoires, according to a later analysis. According to the study, 160 or so TCR beta chains were cytomegalovirus-associated.

Germline loops: CDR1 LGHNA, CDR2 YNFKEQ. Trimming left V 0 bases short and J 2 bases short, with 14 bases between. This CDR3 is 16 amino acids long. The method was immunoSEQ multiplex PCR; TCRdb's version includes in-frame clones alone and lacks a portion of them. Here the sample spans 85,000 to 120,000 clones, around 89% being singletons. As regards this clone: Antigen specificity is unknown.

This chain joins TRBV4-2 and TRBJ2-7; the D gene is possibly TRBD2 (7 bases). This clonotype originated in a young woman in good health and CMV-seropositive. Specimen: PBMCs. The CDR3 spells CASSQDRGGAPYEQYF. Here the CDR3 DNA reads TGTGCCAGCAGCCAAGATCGAGGGGGGGCCCCCTACGAGCAGTACTTC.